The source of this T cell receptor (beta chain) is a study of shared clonotypes between healthy human individuals. The authors split each subset's genomic DNA evenly across several immunoSEQ plates. The data were produced by immunoSEQ multiplex PCR, yet TCRdb's version contains in-frame clones alone and is incomplete. The table records 1,500,000 or so clones, approximately 98.5% of them present only once. About this clone itself: Its target is not known.

Study-level points and caveats: With a few donors compared, around 5% of naive CD4 clonotypes were shared. Generation probabilities of non-shared clonotypes were lower (relative to those shared by all four donors). Naive subsets usually exceeded memory subsets in estimated richness.

With V trimmed by 4 bases and J by 5 bases, 10 bases remained unmatched. Germline CDR1 is SGHRS and CDR2 is YFSETQ. CDR3 length equals 15 residues. The sequenced material came from naive CD4+ T cells sorted from blood. The sample's subset: CD45RA+ positively selected. This clonotype was sampled from a man aged 25 to 40 in good health. This chain uses TRBV5-1 with TRBJ2-7; 9 nucleotides line up with TRBD2. The chain's CDR3 is CASSPYSGSLDEQYF. The CDR3 nucleotides read TGCGCCAGCAGCCCCTATAGCGGGAGTTTGGACGAGCAGTACTTC.